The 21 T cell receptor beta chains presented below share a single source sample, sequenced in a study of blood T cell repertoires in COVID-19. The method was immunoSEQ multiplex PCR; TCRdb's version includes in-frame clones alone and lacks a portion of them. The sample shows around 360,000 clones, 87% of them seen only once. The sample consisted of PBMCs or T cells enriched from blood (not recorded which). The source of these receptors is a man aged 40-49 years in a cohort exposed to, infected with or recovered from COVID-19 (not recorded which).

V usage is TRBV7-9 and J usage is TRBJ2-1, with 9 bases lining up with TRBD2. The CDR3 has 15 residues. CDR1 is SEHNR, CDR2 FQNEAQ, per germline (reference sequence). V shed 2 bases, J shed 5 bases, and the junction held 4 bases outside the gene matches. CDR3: CASSLNAGGNNEQFF. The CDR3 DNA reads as TGTGCCAGCAGCTTAAATGCGGGAGGGAACAATGAGCAGTTCTTC. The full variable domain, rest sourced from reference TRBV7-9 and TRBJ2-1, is DTGVSQNPRHKITKRGQNVTFRCDPISEHNRLYWYRQTLGQGPEFLTYFQNEAQLEKSRLLSDRFSAERPKGSFSTLEIQRTEQGDSAMYLCASSLNAGGNNEQFFGPGTRLTVL.

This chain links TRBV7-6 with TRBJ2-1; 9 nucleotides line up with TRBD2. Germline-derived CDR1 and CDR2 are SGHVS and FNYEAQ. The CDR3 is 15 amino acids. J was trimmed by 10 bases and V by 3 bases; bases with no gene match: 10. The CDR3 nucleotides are TGTGCCAGCAGCTTGGGACTAGCCCTCTCAAGCGAGCAGTTCTTC. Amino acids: CASSLGLALSSEQFF. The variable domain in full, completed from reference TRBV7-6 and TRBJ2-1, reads GAGVSQSPRYKVTKRGQDVALRCDPISGHVSLYWYRQALGQGPEFLTYFNYEAQQDKSGLPNDRFSAERPEGSISTLTIQRTEQRDSAMYRCASSLGLALSSEQFFGPGTRLTVL.

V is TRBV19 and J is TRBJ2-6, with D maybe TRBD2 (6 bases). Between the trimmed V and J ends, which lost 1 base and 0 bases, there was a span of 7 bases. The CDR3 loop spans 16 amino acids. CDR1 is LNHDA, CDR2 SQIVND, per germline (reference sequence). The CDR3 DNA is TGTGCCAGTAGTATAGGGGGGGTCTCTGGGGCCAACGTCCTGACTTTC. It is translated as CASSIGGVSGANVLTF.

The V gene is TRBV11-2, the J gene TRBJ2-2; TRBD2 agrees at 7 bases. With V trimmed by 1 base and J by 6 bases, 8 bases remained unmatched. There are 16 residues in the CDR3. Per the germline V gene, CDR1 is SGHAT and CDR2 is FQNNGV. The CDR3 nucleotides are TGTGCCAGCAGCTTAGCAGGAGCGGGAAGGGCCGGGGAGCTGTTTTTT. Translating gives CASSLAGAGRAGELFF.

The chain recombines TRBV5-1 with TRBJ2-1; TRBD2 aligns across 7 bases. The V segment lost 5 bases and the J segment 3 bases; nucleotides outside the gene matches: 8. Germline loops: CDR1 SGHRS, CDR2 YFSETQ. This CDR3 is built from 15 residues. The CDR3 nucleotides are TGCGCCAGCAGGCCCCTCGGACTAGACTACAATGAGCAGTTCTTC. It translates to CASRPLGLDYNEQFF.

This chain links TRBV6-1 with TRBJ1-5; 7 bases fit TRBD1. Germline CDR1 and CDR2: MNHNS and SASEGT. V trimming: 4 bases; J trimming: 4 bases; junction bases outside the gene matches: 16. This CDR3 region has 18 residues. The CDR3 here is CASSGATGTAGGNQPQHF. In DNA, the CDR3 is TGTGCCAGCAGTGGGGCGACCGGGACAGCAGGTGGGAATCAGCCCCAGCATTTT.

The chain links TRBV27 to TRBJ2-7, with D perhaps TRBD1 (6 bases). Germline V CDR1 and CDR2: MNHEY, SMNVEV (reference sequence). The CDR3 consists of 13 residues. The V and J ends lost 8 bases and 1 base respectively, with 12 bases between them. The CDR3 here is CASRAGASYEQYF. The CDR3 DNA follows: TGTGCCAGCCGGGCAGGGGCTTCCTACGAGCAGTACTTC.

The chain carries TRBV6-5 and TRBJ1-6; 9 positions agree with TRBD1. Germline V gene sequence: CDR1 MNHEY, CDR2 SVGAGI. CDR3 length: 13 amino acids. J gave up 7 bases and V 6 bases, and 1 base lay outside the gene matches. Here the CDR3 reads CASSGTGNSPLHF. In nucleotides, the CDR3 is TGTGCCAGCAGCGGGACAGGGAATTCACCCCTCCACTTT.

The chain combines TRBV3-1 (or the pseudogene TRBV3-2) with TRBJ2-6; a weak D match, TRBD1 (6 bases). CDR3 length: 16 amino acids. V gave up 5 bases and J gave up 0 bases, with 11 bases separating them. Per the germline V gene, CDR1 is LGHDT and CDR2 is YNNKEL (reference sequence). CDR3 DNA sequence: TGTGCCAGCAGCGTTACAGGGCGCTCTGGGGCCAACGTCCTGACTTTC. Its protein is CASSVTGRSGANVLTF.

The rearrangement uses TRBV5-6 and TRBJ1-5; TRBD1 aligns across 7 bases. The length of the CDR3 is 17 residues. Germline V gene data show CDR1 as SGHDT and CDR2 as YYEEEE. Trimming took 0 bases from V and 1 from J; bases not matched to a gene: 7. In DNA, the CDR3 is TGTGCCAGCAGCTTGGCTCTAGGGGGCGGGAGCAATCAGCCCCAGCATTTT. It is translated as CASSLALGGGSNQPQHF.

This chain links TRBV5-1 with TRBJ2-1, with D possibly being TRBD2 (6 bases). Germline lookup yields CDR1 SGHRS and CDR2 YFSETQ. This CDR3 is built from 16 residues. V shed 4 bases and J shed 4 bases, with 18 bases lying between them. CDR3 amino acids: CASSPGGGATYNEQFF. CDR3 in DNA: TGCGCCAGCAGCCCGGGCGGCGGGGCCACTTACAATGAGCAGTTCTTC.

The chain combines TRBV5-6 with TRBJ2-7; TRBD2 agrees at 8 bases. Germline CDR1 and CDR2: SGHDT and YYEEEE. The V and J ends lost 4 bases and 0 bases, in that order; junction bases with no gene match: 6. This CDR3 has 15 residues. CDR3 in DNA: TGTGCCAGCAGCCTCCCGGGACTAGGCTCCTACGAGCAGTACTTC. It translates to CASSLPGLGSYEQYF.

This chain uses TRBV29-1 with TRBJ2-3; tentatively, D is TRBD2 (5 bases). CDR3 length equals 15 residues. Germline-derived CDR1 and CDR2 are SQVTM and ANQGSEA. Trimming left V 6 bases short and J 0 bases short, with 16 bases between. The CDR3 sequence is CSVVPRRTSTDTQYF. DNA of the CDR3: TGCAGCGTCGTCCCCCGGCGGACTAGCACAGATACGCAGTATTTT.

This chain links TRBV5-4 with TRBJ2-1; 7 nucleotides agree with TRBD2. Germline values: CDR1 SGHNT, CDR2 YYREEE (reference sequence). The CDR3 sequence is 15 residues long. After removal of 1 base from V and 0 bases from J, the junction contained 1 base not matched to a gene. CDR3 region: CASSLRTSSYNEQFF. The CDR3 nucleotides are TGTGCCAGCAGCTTGAGGACTAGCTCCTACAATGAGCAGTTCTTC.

This chain's CDR3 is CASSQGPGDQPQHF. The CDR3 region has the DNA TGTGCCAGCAGCCAAGGCCCAGGGGATCAGCCCCAGCATTTT. V gene TRBV7-6 combines with J gene TRBJ1-5; weak D call: TRBD1 (6 bases). V was cut by 5 bases and J by 5 bases, with 13 bases left in between. Germline V gives CDR1 SGHVS, CDR2 FNYEAQ. This CDR3 spans 14 amino acids.

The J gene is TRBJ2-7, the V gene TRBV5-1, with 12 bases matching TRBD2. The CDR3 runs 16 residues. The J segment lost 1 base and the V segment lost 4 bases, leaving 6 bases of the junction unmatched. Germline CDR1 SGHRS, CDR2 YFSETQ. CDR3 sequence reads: CASSPGGTSGSYEQYF. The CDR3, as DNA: TGCGCCAGCAGCCCGGGGGGGACTAGCGGGTCCTACGAGCAGTACTTC.

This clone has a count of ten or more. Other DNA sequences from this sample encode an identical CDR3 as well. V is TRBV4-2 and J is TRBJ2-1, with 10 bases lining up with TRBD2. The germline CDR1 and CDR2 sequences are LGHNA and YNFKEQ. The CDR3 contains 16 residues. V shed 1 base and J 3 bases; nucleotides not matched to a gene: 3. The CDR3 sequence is CASSQVPSGSYNEQFF. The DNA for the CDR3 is TGTGCCAGCAGCCAAGTTCCTAGCGGGAGCTACAATGAGCAGTTCTTC.

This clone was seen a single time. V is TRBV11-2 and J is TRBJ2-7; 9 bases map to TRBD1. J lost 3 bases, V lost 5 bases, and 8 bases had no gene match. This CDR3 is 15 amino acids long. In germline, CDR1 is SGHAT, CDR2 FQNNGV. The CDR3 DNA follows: TGTGCCAGCAGCGACCGGGACAGGGCACACTACGAGCAGTACTTC. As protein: CASSDRDRAHYEQYF. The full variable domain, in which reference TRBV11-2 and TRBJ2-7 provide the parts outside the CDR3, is EAGVAQSPRYKIIEKRQSVAFWCNPISGHATLYWYQQILGQGPKLLIQFQNNGVVDDSQLPKDRFSAERLKGVDSTLKIQPAKLEDSAVYLCASSDRDRAHYEQYFGPGTRLTVT.

CDR3 DNA: TGTGCCAGCAGCGGGACAGGGTATAGAGGGGCCAACGTCCTGACTTTC. Translated, it gives CASSGTGYRGANVLTF. The J gene is TRBJ2-6, the V gene TRBV7-8; the match to TRBD1 covers 9 bases. With 5 bases clipped from V and 4 bases from J, the junction kept 6 bases outside the gene matches. There are 16 residues in the CDR3. CDR1 and CDR2 (germline): SGHVS, FQNEAQ. Full variable domain (rest looked up from reference TRBV7-8 and TRBJ2-6): GAGVSQSPRYKVAKRGQDVALRCDPISGHVSLFWYQQALGQGPEFLTYFQNEAQLDKSGLPSDRFFAERPEGSVSTLKIQRTQQEDSAVYLCASSGTGYRGANVLTFGAGSRLTVL.

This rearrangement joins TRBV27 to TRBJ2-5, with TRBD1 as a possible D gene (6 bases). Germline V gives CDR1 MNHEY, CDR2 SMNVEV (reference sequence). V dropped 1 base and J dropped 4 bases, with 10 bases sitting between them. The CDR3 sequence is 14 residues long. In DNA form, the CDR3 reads TGTGCCAGCAGTTTATTAGGGGGATCAGAGACCCAGTACTTC. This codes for CASSLLGGSETQYF.

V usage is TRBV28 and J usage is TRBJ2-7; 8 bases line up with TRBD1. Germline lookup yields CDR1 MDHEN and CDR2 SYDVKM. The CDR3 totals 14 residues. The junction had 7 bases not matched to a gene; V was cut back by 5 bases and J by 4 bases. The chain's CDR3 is CASSAPRGLYEQYF. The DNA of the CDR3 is TGTGCCAGCAGTGCCCCCAGGGGGCTATACGAGCAGTACTTC.